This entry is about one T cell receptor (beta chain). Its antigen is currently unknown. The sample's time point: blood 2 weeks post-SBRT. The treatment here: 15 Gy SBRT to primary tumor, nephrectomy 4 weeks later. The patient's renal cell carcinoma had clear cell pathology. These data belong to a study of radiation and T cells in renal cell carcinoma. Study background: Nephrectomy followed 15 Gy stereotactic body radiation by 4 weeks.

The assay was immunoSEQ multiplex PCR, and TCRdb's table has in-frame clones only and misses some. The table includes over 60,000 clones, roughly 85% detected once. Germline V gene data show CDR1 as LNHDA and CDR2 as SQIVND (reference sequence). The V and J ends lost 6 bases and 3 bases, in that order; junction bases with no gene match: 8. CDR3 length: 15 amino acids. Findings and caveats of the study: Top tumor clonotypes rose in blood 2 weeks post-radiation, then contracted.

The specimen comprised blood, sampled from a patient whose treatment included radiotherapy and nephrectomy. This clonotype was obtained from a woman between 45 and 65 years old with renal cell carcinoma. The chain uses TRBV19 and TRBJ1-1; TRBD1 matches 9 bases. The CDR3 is CASSLQGALDTEAFF. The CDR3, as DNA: TGTGCCAGTAGCCTACAGGGGGCACTGGACACTGAAGCTTTCTTT.